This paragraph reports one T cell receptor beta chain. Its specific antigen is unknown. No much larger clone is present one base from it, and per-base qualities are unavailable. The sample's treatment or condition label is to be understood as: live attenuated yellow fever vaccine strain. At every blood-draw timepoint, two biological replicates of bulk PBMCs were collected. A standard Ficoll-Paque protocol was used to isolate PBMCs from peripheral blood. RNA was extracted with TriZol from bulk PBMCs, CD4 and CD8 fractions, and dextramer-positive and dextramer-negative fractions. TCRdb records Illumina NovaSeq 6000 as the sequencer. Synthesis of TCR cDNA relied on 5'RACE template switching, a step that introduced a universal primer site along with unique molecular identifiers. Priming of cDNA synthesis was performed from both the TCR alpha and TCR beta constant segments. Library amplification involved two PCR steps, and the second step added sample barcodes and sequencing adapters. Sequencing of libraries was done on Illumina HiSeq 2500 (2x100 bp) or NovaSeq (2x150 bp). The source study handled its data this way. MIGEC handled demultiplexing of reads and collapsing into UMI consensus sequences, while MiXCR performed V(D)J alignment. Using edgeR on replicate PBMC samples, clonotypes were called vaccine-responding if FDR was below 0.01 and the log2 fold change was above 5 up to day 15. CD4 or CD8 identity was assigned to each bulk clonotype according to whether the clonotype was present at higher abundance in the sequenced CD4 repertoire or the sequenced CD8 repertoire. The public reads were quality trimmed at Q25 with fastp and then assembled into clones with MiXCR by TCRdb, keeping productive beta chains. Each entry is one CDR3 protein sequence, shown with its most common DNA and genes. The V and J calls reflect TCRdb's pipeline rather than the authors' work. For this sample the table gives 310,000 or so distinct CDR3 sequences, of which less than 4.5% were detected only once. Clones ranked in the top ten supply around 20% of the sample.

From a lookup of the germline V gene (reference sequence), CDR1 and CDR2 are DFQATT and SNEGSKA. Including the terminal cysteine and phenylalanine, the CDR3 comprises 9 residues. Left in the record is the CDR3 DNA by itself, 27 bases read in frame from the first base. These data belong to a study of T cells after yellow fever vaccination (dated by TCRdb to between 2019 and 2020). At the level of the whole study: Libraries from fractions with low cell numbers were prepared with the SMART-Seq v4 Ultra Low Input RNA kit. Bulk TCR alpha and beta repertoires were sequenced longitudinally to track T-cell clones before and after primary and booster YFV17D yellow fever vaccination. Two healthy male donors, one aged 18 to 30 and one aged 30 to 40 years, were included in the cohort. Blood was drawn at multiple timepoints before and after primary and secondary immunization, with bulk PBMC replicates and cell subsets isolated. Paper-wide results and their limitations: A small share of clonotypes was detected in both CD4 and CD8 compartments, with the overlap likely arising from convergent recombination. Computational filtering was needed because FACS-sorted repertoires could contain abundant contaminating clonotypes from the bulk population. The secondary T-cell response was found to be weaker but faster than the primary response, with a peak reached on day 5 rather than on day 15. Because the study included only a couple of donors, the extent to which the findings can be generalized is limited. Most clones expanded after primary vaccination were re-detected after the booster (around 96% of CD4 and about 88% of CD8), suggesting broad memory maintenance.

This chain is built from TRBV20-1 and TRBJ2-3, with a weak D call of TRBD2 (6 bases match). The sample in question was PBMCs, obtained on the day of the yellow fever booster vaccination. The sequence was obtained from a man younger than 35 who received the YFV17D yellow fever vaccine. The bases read TGCAGGGCGGAGGGGACGCAGTATTTT. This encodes CRAEGTQYF.